The source of this T cell receptor beta chain is a study of cytomegalovirus exposure and HLA in healthy donors. Study-level information: A prior study identified 110 million or so unique TCR beta sequences from about 179 million T cells. Notes on the study in general: A missense variant in DCLRE1C was later tied to TCR beta V- and J-gene trimming. A prior analysis recorded that most TCR beta V segments were productive about 90% or about 30% of the time. In all likelihood, a cluster of highly shared sequence variants was a sequencing artifact.

J gave up 5 bases and V 4 bases, and 4 bases lay outside the gene matches. The CDR3 contains 13 residues. Per the germline V gene, CDR1 is SNHLY and CDR2 is FYNNEI. Regarding this clone: What it binds is unknown.

The PCR had 60 Vbeta and 13 Jbeta primers. TCRdb's copy holds only in-frame clones and misses some; the assay was immunoSEQ multiplex PCR. The listing contains some 150,000 clones. The source is a woman aged 18-29 years in good health and CMV-seronegative. The chain combines TRBV2 with TRBJ1-1; 7 bases agree with TRBD1. Sequenced material: PBMCs. The CDR3 bases are TGTGCCAGCAGTGTACAGGGGACGACTGAAGCTTTCTTT. Amino acids: CASSVQGTTEAFF.